This T cell receptor (beta chain) was captured by sequencing in a study of chemoradiotherapy in HPV16-positive cancers. Across the whole study: Functional T-cell assays on a couple of HPV16-positive patients' cells defined candidate HPV-specific clones and common TCR motifs. Points from the study as a whole: Non-HPV-specific T cells did not expand in tumors during treatment, whereas candidate HPV-specific clones and E7-related motifs did.

Measured with immunoSEQ multiplex PCR; TCRdb has only the in-frame clones, and not every one. The data show some 10,000 clones, with approximately 70% seen just once and roughly 9.1% held by the top ten. Repertoires were sampled repeatedly during chemoradiotherapy. CDR3 length: 13 residues. Trimming removed 5 bases from V and 2 bases from J, with 6 bases in between. Germline-derived CDR1 and CDR2 are SGHTA and FQGTGA. On this clone itself: The antigen remains undetermined.

The chain employs TRBV7-3 and TRBJ2-2; unclear D gene. The TCR sequence derives from a human donor with HPV-associated anogenital cancer. The source material was tumor tissue, sampled from a patient who underwent chemoradiotherapy. CDR3 region: CASSRDNTGELFF. CDR3 bases: TGTGCCAGCAGCAGAGACAACACCGGGGAGCTGTTTTTT.